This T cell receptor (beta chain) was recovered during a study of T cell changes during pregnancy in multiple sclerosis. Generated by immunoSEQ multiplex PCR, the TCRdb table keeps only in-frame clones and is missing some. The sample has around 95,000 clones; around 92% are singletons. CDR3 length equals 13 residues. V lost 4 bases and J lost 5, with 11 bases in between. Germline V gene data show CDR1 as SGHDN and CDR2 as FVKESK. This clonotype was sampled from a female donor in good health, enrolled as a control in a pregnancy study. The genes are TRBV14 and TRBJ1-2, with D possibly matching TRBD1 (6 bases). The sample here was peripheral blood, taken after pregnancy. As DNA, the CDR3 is TGTGCCAGCAGCCCCCGGACAGCTTATGGCTACACCTTC. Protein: CASSPRTAYGYTF.